Following are 6 T cell receptor beta chains from one sample sequenced in a study of shared clonotypes between healthy human individuals. Libraries were prepared by immunoSEQ multiplex PCR; TCRdb keeps only in-frame clonotypes and omits some of them. This table holds roughly 400,000 clones, approximately 96% found once. Sequenced material: memory CD8+ T cells sorted from blood. Subset described: CD45RO+ cells pooled with CCR7-negative TemRA cells. Every receptor here comes from a man in his thirties or forties in good health.

This chain joins TRBV30 and TRBJ2-1; no reliable D call. Germline CDR1 is GTSNPN and CDR2 is SVGIG (reference sequence). With 5 bases removed from V and 4 bases from J, the gap between germline ends came to 6 bases. The CDR3 has 11 residues. This CDR3 is CAWVKYNEQFF. The CDR3 nucleotides read TGTGCCTGGGTAAAATACAATGAGCAGTTCTTC.

This chain joins TRBV7-9 and TRBJ2-7, with 10 nucleotides matching TRBD2. CDR1 is SEHNR, CDR2 FQNEAQ, per germline (reference sequence). Unmatched junction bases numbered 8, after V lost 3 bases and J lost 6 bases. This CDR3 has 15 residues. The CDR3 nucleotides are TGTGCCAGCAGCTTGCCCACTAGCGGGATCTCCGAGCAGTACTTC. Protein sequence: CASSLPTSGISEQYF.

This sequence joins TRBV19 and TRBJ1-5; the D gene is possibly TRBD1 (5 bases). Trimming took off 10 bases at V and 7 bases at J, with 11 bases between the two ends. Germline V CDR1 and CDR2: LNHDA, SQIVND (reference sequence). CDR3 length: 11 residues. CDR3: CATGGGQPQHF. The CDR3 coding sequence is TGTGCCACTGGGGGGGGGCAGCCCCAGCATTTT.

This rearrangement joins TRBV19 to TRBJ1-1, with D perhaps TRBD1 (5 bases). From germline, CDR1 is LNHDA and CDR2 SQIVND (reference sequence). Trimming took off 8 bases at V and 3 bases at J, with 22 bases between the two ends. This CDR3 comprises 16 residues. Here the CDR3 reads CASFPYQGGKDTEAFF. In DNA, the CDR3 is TGTGCCAGTTTTCCCTATCAGGGAGGTAAAGACACTGAAGCTTTCTTT.

J is TRBJ2-7 and V is TRBV7-9; D gene ambiguous. The germline CDR1 and CDR2 sequences are SEHNR and FQNEAQ (reference sequence). Trimming stripped 1 base from V and 6 bases from J, with 7 bases between. There are 12 residues in the CDR3. CDR3 DNA: TGTGCCAGCAGCTTAGGATTAGCCGAGCAGTACTTC. Residues: CASSLGLAEQYF. The full variable domain, in which reference TRBV7-9 and TRBJ2-7 provide the parts outside the CDR3, is DTGVSQNPRHKITKRGQNVTFRCDPISEHNRLYWYRQTLGQGPEFLTYFQNEAQLEKSRLLSDRFSAERPKGSFSTLEIQRTEQGDSAMYLCASSLGLAEQYFGPGTRLTVT.

The rearrangement joins TRBV14 to TRBJ2-1; D call uncertain. Germline CDR1 reads SGHDN; CDR2 reads FVKESK. V shed 0 bases and J shed 5 bases, with 17 bases lying between them. The CDR3 is 17 amino acids. The CDR3 sequence: CASSQEMEGDLDNEQFF. In nucleotides, the CDR3 is TGTGCCAGCAGCCAAGAAATGGAAGGTGACCTCGACAATGAGCAGTTCTTC.